One and the same sample provided the 14 T cell receptor beta chains below, sequenced in a study of CD8+CD57+ T cells in acquired aplastic anemia. Individuals selected for sequencing had exhibited CD8+CD57+ cell expansion on flow cytometry. Profiles of TCR beta VDJ and CDR3 were generated from a genomic DNA template. MiXCR, applied by TCRdb to the reads, yields one record per CDR3 protein. The sample yields 150,000 to 200,000 distinct CDR3 sequences, under 50% seen once. The sequenced sample was sorted CD4+, CD8+, or CD8+CD57+ T cells (not recorded which) from PBMCs. The receptors derive from a human donor with aplastic anemia.

In regard to this clonotype: No conserved phenylalanine or tryptophan is present at the end of the CDR3, so a read error is the likely explanation. V is TRBV19 and J is TRBJ2-5; D possibly corresponds to TRBD1 (5 bases). The CDR3 is 17 residues long. Germline CDR1 is LNHDA and CDR2 is SQIVND (reference sequence). Trimming removed 1 base from V and 5 bases from J, with 20 bases in between. The DNA for the CDR3 is TGTGCCAGTAGTATAGTAGGATTTCAGGGCCATGAGGAGACCCAGTACCTC. Protein sequence: CASSIVGFQGHEETQYL.

The CDR3: CASIRQSSGNTIYF. The CDR3 DNA reads TGTGCCAGCATACGACAGAGCTCTGGAAACACCATATATTTT. The chain links TRBV2 to TRBJ1-3, with TRBD1 as a possible D gene (5 bases). This CDR3 spans 14 amino acids. Germline loops: CDR1 SNHLY, CDR2 FYNNEI. V was clipped by 7 bases and J by 0 bases, with 10 bases between them.

The chain has TRBV9 and TRBJ1-2, with D possibly matching TRBD1 (5 bases). The length of the CDR3 is 17 residues. The V end lost 0 bases, the J end lost 3 bases, and 18 bases lay between the germline ends. Germline CDR1 reads SGDLS; CDR2 reads YYNGEE. The CDR3 loop reads CASSVGTGRGLDYGYTF. DNA of the CDR3: TGTGCCAGCAGCGTAGGGACTGGGCGGGGGTTGGACTATGGCTACACCTTC.

This clonotype occurred many times. The chain couples TRBV9 to TRBJ2-7; TRBD1 aligns across 7 bases. The CDR3 loop spans 15 amino acids. Germline V CDR1 and CDR2: SGDLS, YYNGEE. Trimming took 4 bases from V and 2 from J; bases not matched to a gene: 9. Written as DNA, the CDR3 is TGTGCCAGCAGCCCCCAACAGGGGCGAGCCTACGAGCAGTACTTC. It specifies CASSPQQGRAYEQYF.

The table lists this clonotype with a few counts. The V and J genes are TRBV6-1 and TRBJ1-3; maybe TRBD1 (5 bases). Germline V gene data show CDR1 as MNHNS and CDR2 as SASEGT. The V gene lost 6 bases and the J gene lost 5 bases, with 17 bases spanning the gap. The CDR3 is 15 residues long. Written as DNA, the CDR3 is TGTGCCAGCAGAACCCCTGGGGCAAGGAGAAACACCATATATTTT. Translation: CASRTPGARRNTIYF.

This clonotype has at least ten counts. V and J are TRBV11-2 and TRBJ2-7; 7 positions agree with TRBD1. V lost 5 bases to trimming and J lost 3 bases; unmatched junction nucleotides: 7. The CDR3 runs to 14 residues. Germline values: CDR1 SGHAT, CDR2 FQNNGV. In DNA, the CDR3 is TGTGCCAGCAGCCCGGGACAGATACTCTACGAGCAGTACTTC. Its protein is CASSPGQILYEQYF.

The gene calls are TRBV27 and TRBJ2-1, with a possible D match to TRBD2 (6 bases). Between the trimmed V and J ends, which lost 8 bases and 7 bases, there was a span of 18 bases. The germline CDR1 and CDR2 sequences are MNHEY and SMNVEV (reference sequence). CDR3 size: 14 residues. CDR3 nucleotide sequence: TGTGCCAGCCTCCGGGACTCAAAAAGGAATGAGCAGTTCTTC. Amino acids: CASLRDSKRNEQFF.

This chain connects TRBV2 to TRBJ2-1; TRBD2 matches at 15 bases. This CDR3 comprises 16 residues. With V trimmed by 6 bases and J by 7 bases, 7 bases remained unmatched. Per germline, CDR1 SNHLY and CDR2 FYNNEI. The CDR3 nucleotides are TGTGCCAGCAGGGTCGGGACTAGCGGGAGGCAAAATGAGCAGTTCTTC. Amino acid sequence: CASRVGTSGRQNEQFF.

A remark on this clonotype: This is likely a read error, given that the CDR3 carries no conserved phenylalanine or tryptophan at its end. This chain links TRBV28 with TRBJ2-1; D perhaps matches TRBD2 (5 bases). The CDR3 totals 15 residues. Trimming stripped 3 bases from V and 5 bases from J, with 14 bases between. Germline CDR1 is MDHEN and CDR2 is SYDVKM. CDR3 sequence reads: CASSLELALNNEQFS. CDR3 nucleotides: TGTGCCAGCAGTTTGGAGCTAGCCCTCAACAATGAGCAGTTCTCC.

Many counts were recorded for this clonotype. The rearrangement links TRBV25-1 to TRBJ2-1, with 9 bases aligning to TRBD1. The CDR3 has 16 amino acids. Germline loops: CDR1 MGHDK, CDR2 SYGVNS. V trimming: 4 bases; J trimming: 2 bases; junction bases outside the gene matches: 6. CDR3 region: CASSVVNRGPYNEQFF. CDR3 bases: TGTGCCAGCAGTGTCGTCAACAGGGGGCCCTACAATGAGCAGTTCTTC.

This clonotype was counted only a few times. This chain connects TRBV7-3 to TRBJ1-6, with D tentatively TRBD1 (5 bases). Trimming cost V 2 bases and J 7 bases, with 9 bases left between them. The CDR3 has 14 amino acids. Germline assignment: CDR1 SGHTA and CDR2 FQGTGA. The CDR3 DNA reads TGTGCCAGCAGCTTATCAGGGCCCAATTCACCCCTCCACTTT. This sequence encodes CASSLSGPNSPLHF.

Turning to this clonotype: Sequence at one end of the junction differs from germline and may be a read error. This sequence joins TRBV12-3 or TRBV12-4 and TRBJ1-2; the D is unclear. The CDR3 extends over 12 amino acids. In nucleotides, the CDR3 is TGTGCCTGCAGTTTAAGCCTCTATGGCTACACCTTC. This codes for CACSLSLYGYTF.

This chain uses TRBV11-2 with TRBJ2-7; 8 nucleotides match TRBD1. CDR3 size: 13 residues. Germline trimming cut 4 bases from V and 6 bases from J; bases unmatched to any gene: 5. Germline CDR1 SGHAT, CDR2 FQNNGV. CDR3 nucleotides: TGTGCCAGCAGCTCACCCAGGGGGCCCGAGCAGTACTTC. It codes for CASSSPRGPEQYF.

This chain links TRBV12-3 or TRBV12-4 with TRBJ2-5; 8 nucleotides line up with TRBD2. This CDR3 region has 15 residues. J gave up 5 bases and V 4 bases, and 9 bases lay outside the gene matches. CDR3 protein: CASSSPHSGSETQYF. The CDR3 DNA is TGTGCCAGCAGTTCCCCCCACAGCGGGAGTGAGACCCAGTACTTC.